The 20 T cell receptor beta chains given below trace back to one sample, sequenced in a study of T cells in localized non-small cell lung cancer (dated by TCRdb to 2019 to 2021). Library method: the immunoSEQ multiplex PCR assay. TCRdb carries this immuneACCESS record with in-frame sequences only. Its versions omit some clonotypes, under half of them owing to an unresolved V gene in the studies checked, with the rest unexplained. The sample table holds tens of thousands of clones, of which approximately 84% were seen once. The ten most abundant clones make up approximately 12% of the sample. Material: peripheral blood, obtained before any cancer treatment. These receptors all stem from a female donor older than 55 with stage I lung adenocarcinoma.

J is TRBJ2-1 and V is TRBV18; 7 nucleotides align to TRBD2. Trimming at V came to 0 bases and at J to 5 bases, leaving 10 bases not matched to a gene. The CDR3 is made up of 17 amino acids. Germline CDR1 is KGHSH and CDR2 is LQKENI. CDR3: CASSPPGGSGGNNEQFF. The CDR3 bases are TGTGCCAGCTCACCACCGGGAGGGAGTGGAGGGAACAATGAGCAGTTCTTC.

The DNA of the CDR3 is TGTGCCAGCAGCCAAGATGGTCCCCCCCGGAACACTGAAGCTTTCTTT. Translation gives CASSQDGPPRNTEAFF. The chain is built from TRBV14 and TRBJ1-1; D remains unclear. CDR1 is SGHDN and CDR2 is FVKESK in the germline V gene. V lost 0 bases and J 1 base, leaving 12 bases between the germline ends. The CDR3 loop spans 16 amino acids. The whole variable domain, filled in from reference TRBV14 and TRBJ1-1, reads EAGVTQFPSHSVIEKGQTVTLRCDPISGHDNLYWYRRVMGKEIKFLLHFVKESKQDESGMPNNRFLAERTGGTYSTLKVQPAELEDSGVYFCASSQDGPPRNTEAFFGQGTRLTVV.

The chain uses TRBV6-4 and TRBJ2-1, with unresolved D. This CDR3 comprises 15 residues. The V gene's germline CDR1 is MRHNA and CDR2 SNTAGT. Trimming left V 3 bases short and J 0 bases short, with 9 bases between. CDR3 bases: TGTGCCAGCAGTGAAGGACGGAGCTCCTACAATGAGCAGTTCTTC. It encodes CASSEGRSSYNEQFF.

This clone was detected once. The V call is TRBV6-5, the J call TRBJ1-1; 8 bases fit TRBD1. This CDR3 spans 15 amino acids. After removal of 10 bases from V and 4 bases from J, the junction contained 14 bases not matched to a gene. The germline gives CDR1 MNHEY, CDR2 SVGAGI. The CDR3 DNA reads TGTGCCATCCATCCCAGGGGGCGCGGGGTCACTGAAGCTTTCTTT. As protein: CAIHPRGRGVTEAFF.

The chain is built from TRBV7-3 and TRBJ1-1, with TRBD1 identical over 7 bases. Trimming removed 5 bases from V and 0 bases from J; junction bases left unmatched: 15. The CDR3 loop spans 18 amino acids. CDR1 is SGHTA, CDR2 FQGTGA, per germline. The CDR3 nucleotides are TGTGCCAGCAGCCCGCTCCCTCGGGACAGTTCAATGAACACTGAAGCTTTCTTT. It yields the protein CASSPLPRDSSMNTEAFF. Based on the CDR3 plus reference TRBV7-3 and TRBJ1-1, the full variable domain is GAGVSQTPSNKVTEKGKYVELRCDPISGHTALYWYRQSLGQGPEFLIYFQGTGAADDSGLPNDRFFAVRPEGSVSTLKIQRTERGDSAVYLCASSPLPRDSSMNTEAFFGQGTRLTVV.

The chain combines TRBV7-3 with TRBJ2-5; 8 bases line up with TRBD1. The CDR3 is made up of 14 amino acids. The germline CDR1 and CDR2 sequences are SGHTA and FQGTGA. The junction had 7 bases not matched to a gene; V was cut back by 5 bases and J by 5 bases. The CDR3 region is CASSPDRGWETQYF. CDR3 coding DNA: TGTGCCAGCAGCCCCGACAGGGGTTGGGAGACCCAGTACTTC.

The CDR3 spells CATKQGAGNTIYF. The CDR3 coding sequence is TGTGCCACCAAACAGGGGGCAGGAAACACCATATATTTT. J is TRBJ1-3 and V is TRBV19; 9 bases line up with TRBD1. The CDR3 is 13 amino acids. Germline V gene data show CDR1 as LNHDA and CDR2 as SQIVND (reference sequence). The ends lost 10 bases at V and 4 bases at J; junction bases unmatched: 5.

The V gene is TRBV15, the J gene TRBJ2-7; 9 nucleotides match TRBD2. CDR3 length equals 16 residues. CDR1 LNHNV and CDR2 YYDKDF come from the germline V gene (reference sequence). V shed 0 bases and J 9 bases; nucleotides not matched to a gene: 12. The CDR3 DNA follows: TGTGCCACCAGCAGAGATCCGGCTAGCGGGGTATCGGGGCAGTACTTC. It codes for CATSRDPASGVSGQYF.

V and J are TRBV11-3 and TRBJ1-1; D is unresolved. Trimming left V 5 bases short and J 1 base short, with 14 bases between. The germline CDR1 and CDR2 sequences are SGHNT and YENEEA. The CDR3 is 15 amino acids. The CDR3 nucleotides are TGTGCCAGCAGCCGTACCGGCCAAAAGAACACTGAAGCTTTCTTT. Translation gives CASSRTGQKNTEAFF.

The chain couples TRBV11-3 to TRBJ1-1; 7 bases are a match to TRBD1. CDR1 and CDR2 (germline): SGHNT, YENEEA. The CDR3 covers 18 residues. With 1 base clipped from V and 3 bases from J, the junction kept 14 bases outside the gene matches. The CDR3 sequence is CASSLVGRWGQLDTEAFF. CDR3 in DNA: TGTGCCAGCAGCTTAGTCGGTAGGTGGGGACAGTTGGACACTGAAGCTTTCTTT.

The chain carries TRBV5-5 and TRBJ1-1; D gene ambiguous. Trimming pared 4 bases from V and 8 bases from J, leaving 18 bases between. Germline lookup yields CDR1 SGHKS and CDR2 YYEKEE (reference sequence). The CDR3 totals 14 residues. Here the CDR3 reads CASSETGSVVEAFF. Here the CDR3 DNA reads TGTGCCAGCAGCGAAACGGGGTCCGTTGTAGAAGCTTTCTTT.

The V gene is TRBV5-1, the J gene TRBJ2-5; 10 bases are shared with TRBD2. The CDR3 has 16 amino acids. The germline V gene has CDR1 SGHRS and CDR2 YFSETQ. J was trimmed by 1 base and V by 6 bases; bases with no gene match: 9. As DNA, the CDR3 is TGCGCCAGCAACCAGCGGGGGGGAAACCTCCAAGAGACCCAGTACTTC. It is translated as CASNQRGGNLQETQYF. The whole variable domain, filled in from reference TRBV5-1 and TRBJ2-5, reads KAGVTQTPRYLIKTRGQQVTLSCSPISGHRSVSWYQQTPGQGLQFLFEYFSETQRNKGNFPGRFSGRQFSNSRSEMNVSTLELGDSALYLCASNQRGGNLQETQYFGPGTRLLVL.

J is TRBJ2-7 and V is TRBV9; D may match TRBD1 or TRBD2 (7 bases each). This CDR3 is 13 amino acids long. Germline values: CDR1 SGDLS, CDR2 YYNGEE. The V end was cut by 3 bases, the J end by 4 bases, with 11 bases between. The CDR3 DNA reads TGTGCCAGCAGCGCGCAGGGGGGGTACGAGCAGTACTTC. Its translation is CASSAQGGYEQYF.

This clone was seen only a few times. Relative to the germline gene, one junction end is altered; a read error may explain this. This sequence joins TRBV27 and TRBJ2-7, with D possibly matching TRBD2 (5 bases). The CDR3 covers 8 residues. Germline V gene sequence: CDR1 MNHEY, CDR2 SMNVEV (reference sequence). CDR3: CASSDGDF. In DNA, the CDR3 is TGTGCCAGCAGCGACGGGGACTTC.

The CDR3 coding sequence is TGTGCCAGTAGTACGTCCTACAGGGCCGAGCAGTACTTC. It encodes CASSTSYRAEQYF. The chain carries TRBV19 and TRBJ2-7, with D maybe TRBD1 (6 bases). Germline V gene lookup returns CDR1 LNHDA and CDR2 SQIVND (reference sequence). The V gene lost 4 bases and the J gene lost 6 bases, with 13 bases spanning the gap. This CDR3 is built from 13 residues.

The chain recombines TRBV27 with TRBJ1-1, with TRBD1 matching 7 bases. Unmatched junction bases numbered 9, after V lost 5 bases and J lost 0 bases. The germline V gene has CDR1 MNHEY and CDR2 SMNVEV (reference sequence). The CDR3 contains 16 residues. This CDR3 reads CASSPKGQSLNTEAFF. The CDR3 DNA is TGTGCCAGCAGTCCCAAGGGACAGTCCTTGAACACTGAAGCTTTCTTT.

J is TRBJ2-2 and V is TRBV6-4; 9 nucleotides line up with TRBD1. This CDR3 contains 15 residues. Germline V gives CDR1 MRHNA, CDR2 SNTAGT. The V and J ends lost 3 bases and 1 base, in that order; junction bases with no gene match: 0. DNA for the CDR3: TGTGCCAGCAGTGAGACAGGGGGGAACACCGGGGAGCTGTTTTTT. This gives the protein CASSETGGNTGELFF.

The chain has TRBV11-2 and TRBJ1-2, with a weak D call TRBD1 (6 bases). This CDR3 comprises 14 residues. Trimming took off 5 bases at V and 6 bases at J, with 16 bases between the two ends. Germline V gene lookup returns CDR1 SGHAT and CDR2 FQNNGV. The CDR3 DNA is TGTGCCAGCAGCCCCAAGGTCAGGGGACATGGCTACACCTTC. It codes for CASSPKVRGHGYTF.

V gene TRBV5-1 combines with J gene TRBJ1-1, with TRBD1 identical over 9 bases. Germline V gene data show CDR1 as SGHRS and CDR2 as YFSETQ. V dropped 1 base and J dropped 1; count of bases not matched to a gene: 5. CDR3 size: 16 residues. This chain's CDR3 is CASSLPDRGKNTEAFF. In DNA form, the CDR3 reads TGCGCCAGCAGCTTGCCCGACAGGGGGAAGAACACTGAAGCTTTCTTT.

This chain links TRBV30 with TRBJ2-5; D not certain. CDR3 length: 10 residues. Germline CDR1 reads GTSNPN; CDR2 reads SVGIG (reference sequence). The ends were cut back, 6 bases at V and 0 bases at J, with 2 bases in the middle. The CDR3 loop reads CACYQETQYF. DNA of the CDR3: TGTGCCTGTTACCAAGAGACCCAGTACTTC.